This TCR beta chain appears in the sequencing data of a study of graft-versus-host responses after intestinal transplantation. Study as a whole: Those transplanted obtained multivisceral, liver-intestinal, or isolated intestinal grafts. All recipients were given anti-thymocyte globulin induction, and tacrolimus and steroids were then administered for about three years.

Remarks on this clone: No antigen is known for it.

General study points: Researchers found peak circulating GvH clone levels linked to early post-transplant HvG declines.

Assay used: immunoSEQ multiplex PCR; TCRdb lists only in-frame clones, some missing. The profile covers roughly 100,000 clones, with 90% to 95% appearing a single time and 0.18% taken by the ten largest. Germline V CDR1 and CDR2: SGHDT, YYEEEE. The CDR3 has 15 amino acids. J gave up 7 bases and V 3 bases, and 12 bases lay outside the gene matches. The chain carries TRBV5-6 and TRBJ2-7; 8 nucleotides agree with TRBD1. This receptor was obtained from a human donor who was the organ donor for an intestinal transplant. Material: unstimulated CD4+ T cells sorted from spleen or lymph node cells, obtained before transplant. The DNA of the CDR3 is TGTGCCAGCAGCTGGGGCAGGGGGCTATCATGGGAGCAGTACTTC. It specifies CASSWGRGLSWEQYF. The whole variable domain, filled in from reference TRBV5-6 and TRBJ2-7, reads DAGVTQSPTHLIKTRGQQVTLRCSPKSGHDTVSWYQQALGQGPQFIFQYYEEEERQRGNFPDRFSGHQFPNYSSELNVNALLLGDSALYLCASSWGRGLSWEQYFGPGTRLTVT.